The 21 T cell receptor beta chains listed next were all sequenced from one sample in a study of blood T cell repertoires in COVID-19. Sequencing was performed with immunoSEQ multiplex PCR; in TCRdb, only in-frame clones are kept and a portion is missing. Of approximately 230,000 clones in the sample, 70% to 85% were seen once. Source material: PBMCs or T cells enriched from blood (not recorded which). These receptors were obtained from a man aged 35 to 55 who had recovered from COVID-19.

This sequence joins TRBV7-3 and TRBJ2-1, with 8 positions matching TRBD2. Losses at the gene ends were 6 bases for V and 3 bases for J; bases not matched to a gene: 7. Germline CDR1 is SGHTA and CDR2 is FQGTGA. The CDR3 has 15 amino acids. The CDR3 region is CASSNSGTYYNEQFF. The CDR3 DNA reads as TGTGCCAGCAGTAATAGCGGGACCTACTACAATGAGCAGTTCTTC.

The rearrangement uses TRBV24-1 and TRBJ2-6; 12 bases align to TRBD2. The CDR3 covers 20 residues. Germline CDR1 is KGHDR and CDR2 is SFDVKD. After removal of 3 bases from V and 1 base from J, the junction contained 9 bases not matched to a gene. CDR3 amino acids: CATSDHALAGGTSGANVLTF. The CDR3 coding sequence is TGTGCCACCAGTGATCATGCACTAGCGGGGGGTACGTCTGGGGCCAACGTCCTGACTTTC.

V usage is TRBV7-2 and J usage is TRBJ1-2; 9 bases are a match to TRBD1. Germline V gene data show CDR1 as SGHTA and CDR2 as FQGNSA. This CDR3 is 14 amino acids long. Trimming at V came to 5 bases and at J to 2 bases, leaving 3 bases not matched to a gene. The CDR3 here is CASSIGQGNYGYTF. CDR3 nucleotides: TGTGCCAGCAGCATCGGACAGGGGAACTATGGCTACACCTTC.

The V gene is TRBV5-5, the J gene TRBJ2-3; the D is unclear. This CDR3 has 14 residues. Germline CDR1 is SGHKS and CDR2 is YYEKEE (reference sequence). Deletions cut 1 base from V and 0 bases from J, with 6 bases between. The CDR3 here is CASSLLQSTDTQYF. The DNA for the CDR3 is TGTGCCAGCAGCTTGTTACAGAGCACAGATACGCAGTATTTT.

The V call is TRBV5-1, the J call TRBJ2-1; TRBD1 aligns across 12 bases. The germline gives CDR1 SGHRS, CDR2 YFSETQ. The length of the CDR3 is 16 residues. The ends lost 4 bases at V and 10 bases at J; junction bases unmatched: 12. CDR3 sequence reads: CASSLTPGTGGLEQFF. Written as DNA, the CDR3 is TGCGCCAGCAGCCTGACCCCCGGGACAGGGGGCTTAGAGCAGTTCTTC.

This chain links TRBV9 with TRBJ2-7; D uncertain. With 3 bases removed from V and 6 bases from J, the gap between germline ends came to 7 bases. The CDR3 is 11 amino acids. Germline V gene sequence: CDR1 SGDLS, CDR2 YYNGEE. The CDR3 spells CASSDAGEQYF. The CDR3, as DNA: TGTGCCAGCAGCGATGCCGGCGAGCAGTACTTC.

The J gene is TRBJ2-7, the V gene TRBV19; 7 bases fit TRBD1. This CDR3 spans 14 amino acids. Germline lookup yields CDR1 LNHDA and CDR2 SQIVND (reference sequence). V lost 3 bases to trimming and J lost 3 bases; unmatched junction nucleotides: 5. CDR3: CASSIGTAGYEQYF. The CDR3 nucleotides read TGTGCCAGTAGTATCGGGACAGCCGGCTACGAGCAGTACTTC.

The chain couples TRBV6-1 to TRBJ2-1; 7 bases are shared with TRBD2. Trimming removed 0 bases from V and 9 bases from J; junction bases left unmatched: 5. The CDR3 consists of 14 residues. The germline CDR1 and CDR2 sequences are MNHNS and SASEGT. This CDR3 reads CASSEAGGSSEQFF. DNA of the CDR3: TGTGCCAGCAGTGAAGCGGGGGGGAGTAGTGAGCAGTTCTTC.

V and J are TRBV7-9 and TRBJ2-3; D unresolved. The CDR3 has 12 amino acids. Germline V gene data show CDR1 as SEHNR and CDR2 as FQNEAQ (reference sequence). Between the trimmed V and J ends, which lost 1 base and 8 bases, there was a span of 7 bases. The CDR3 here is CASSLGRGTQYF. DNA of the CDR3: TGTGCCAGCAGCTTAGGTCGAGGTACGCAGTATTTT.

The chain links TRBV3-1 (or the pseudogene TRBV3-2) to TRBJ2-2; 7 bases align to TRBD1. The germline V gene has CDR1 LGHDT and CDR2 YNNKEL (reference sequence). The J segment lost 6 bases and the V segment lost 2 bases, leaving 6 bases of the junction unmatched. The CDR3 length is 15 residues. Here the CDR3 reads CASSQLDQGAGELFF. DNA of the CDR3: TGTGCCAGCAGCCAATTAGACCAGGGGGCCGGGGAGCTGTTTTTT.

This clone appeared a few times. This chain joins TRBV28 and TRBJ2-1, with D possibly matching TRBD1 (7 bases). Trimming pared 7 bases from V and 0 bases from J, leaving 13 bases between. The CDR3 is made up of 15 amino acids. The V gene's germline CDR1 is MDHEN and CDR2 SYDVKM. Here the CDR3 DNA reads TGTGCCAGCATCGGAGGGGGCTTCTCCTACAATGAGCAGTTCTTC. Translated: CASIGGGFSYNEQFF.

This chain joins TRBV11-1 and TRBJ1-6; the match to TRBD1 covers 11 bases. The CDR3 is made up of 14 amino acids. Looked up from germline, CDR1 is SGHAT and CDR2 is FQDESV (reference sequence). V lost 6 bases to trimming and J lost 7 bases; unmatched junction nucleotides: 2. In nucleotides, the CDR3 is TGTGCCAGCAGGGGACAGGGGGGGAATTCACCCCTCCACTTT. Protein: CASRGQGGNSPLHF.

CDR3 loop: CASTTTRGGTEQYF. The CDR3 nucleotides are TGTGCCAGCACAACGACTAGGGGGGGAACCGAGCAGTACTTC. The chain couples TRBV18 to TRBJ2-7; TRBD2 is a possible D gene (7 bases). The V end was cut by 8 bases, the J end by 6 bases, with 20 bases between. The CDR3 is 14 residues long. Germline V gene sequence: CDR1 KGHSH, CDR2 LQKENI.

The chain carries TRBV9 and TRBJ1-3; 11 positions match TRBD1. The CDR3 consists of 15 residues. The V segment lost 0 bases and the J segment 7 bases; nucleotides outside the gene matches: 3. Germline V gene data show CDR1 as SGDLS and CDR2 as YYNGEE. The CDR3 spells CASSVEGQGANTIYF. In DNA form, the CDR3 reads TGTGCCAGCAGCGTAGAAGGACAGGGGGCCAACACCATATATTTT.

The chain employs TRBV27 and TRBJ1-3; D is unresolved. Trimming pared 1 base from V and 4 bases from J, leaving 5 bases between. The CDR3 extends over 13 amino acids. The germline CDR1 and CDR2 sequences are MNHEY and SMNVEV (reference sequence). In nucleotides, the CDR3 is TGTGCCAGCAGTTTATATTCAGGAAACACCATATATTTT. Its protein product is CASSLYSGNTIYF.

This clone came up a few times. The V gene is TRBV9, the J gene TRBJ2-7; 8 nucleotides align to TRBD2. The junction had 8 bases not matched to a gene; V was cut back by 4 bases and J by 2 bases. Germline values: CDR1 SGDLS, CDR2 YYNGEE. This CDR3 is 15 amino acids long. CDR3 DNA: TGTGCCAGCAGCTCCAGCGGGGGAGAGCCCTACGAGCAGTACTTC. It codes for CASSSSGGEPYEQYF.

In DNA form, the CDR3 reads TGTGCCAGCAGCCCCGGGACAGGGTCAGGATCACCCCTCCACTTT. Translated: CASSPGTGSGSPLHF. The chain recombines TRBV7-3 with TRBJ1-6, with TRBD1 matching 9 bases. The V gene end was trimmed by 5 bases and the J gene end by 10 bases; junction bases not matched to a gene: 9. The germline V gene has CDR1 SGHTA and CDR2 FQGTGA. The CDR3 is 15 amino acids.

This chain links TRBV11-2 with TRBJ2-1, with TRBD2 identical over 10 bases. The CDR3 is made up of 16 amino acids. Losses at the gene ends were 5 bases for V and 8 bases for J; bases not matched to a gene: 12. The germline V gene has CDR1 SGHAT and CDR2 FQNNGV. The CDR3, as DNA: TGTGCCAGCAGCCACGGTGGACTAGCGGCTAAATATGAGCAGTTCTTC. Translating it yields CASSHGGLAAKYEQFF.

The chain carries TRBV5-6 and TRBJ1-5; 7 nucleotides line up with TRBD1. This CDR3 spans 16 amino acids. The germline gives CDR1 SGHDT, CDR2 YYEEEE. V lost 2 bases to trimming and J lost 6 bases; unmatched junction nucleotides: 11. CDR3 residues: CASSLKGAGLSQPQHF. The CDR3 DNA sequence: TGTGCCAGCAGCTTAAAGGGGGCGGGGCTTAGTCAGCCCCAGCATTTT.

A few counts support this clone. The rearrangement joins TRBV28 to TRBJ1-2; 7 positions match TRBD1. CDR3 size: 13 residues. J gave up 6 bases and V 1 base, and 2 bases lay outside the gene matches. Looked up from germline, CDR1 is MDHEN and CDR2 is SYDVKM. The CDR3 spells CASSLSGGDGYTF. The CDR3, as DNA: TGTGCCAGCAGTTTATCAGGGGGTGATGGCTACACCTTC.

The CDR3 protein is CASSAGMETQYF. CDR3 nucleotide sequence: TGTGCCAGCAGTGCGGGTATGGAGACCCAGTACTTC. The chain carries TRBV2 and TRBJ2-5; D call uncertain. The CDR3 totals 12 residues. Germline V gene sequence: CDR1 SNHLY, CDR2 FYNNEI. The V end was cut by 4 bases, the J end by 5 bases, with 8 bases between.